The 27 T cell receptor beta chains below were found in one sample sequenced in a study of cytomegalovirus exposure and HLA in healthy donors. The PCR was carried out with 60 Vbeta primers and 13 Jbeta primers. Assay used: immunoSEQ multiplex PCR; TCRdb lists only in-frame clones, some missing. This table holds 70,000 to 80,000 clones. Sequencing was carried out using PBMCs. These receptors came from a man aged 40-50 years in good health and CMV-seronegative.

The CDR3 coding sequence is TGTGCCAGCAGATCCCAAGGACAGTCTGAAGCTTTCTTT. Protein product: CASRSQGQSEAFF. This sequence joins TRBV6-5 and TRBJ1-1; possibly TRBD1 for D (6 bases). V was cut by 6 bases and J by 6 bases, with 14 bases left in between. The CDR3 spans 13 residues. The germline gives CDR1 MNHEY, CDR2 SVGAGI.

CDR3 DNA sequence: TGTGCCAGCAGCCCCGGACAGGTTTTCTCCTACGAGCAGTACTTC. This sequence encodes CASSPGQVFSYEQYF. The chain has TRBV5-6 and TRBJ2-7; 7 bases match TRBD1. Trimming cost V 4 bases and J 0 bases; bases outside gene matches: 7. The CDR3 is 15 amino acids. Germline lookup yields CDR1 SGHDT and CDR2 YYEEEE.

The J gene is TRBJ1-3, the V gene TRBV5-1; D gene uncertain. V dropped 4 bases and J dropped 0 bases, with 8 bases sitting between them. The CDR3 has 14 residues. Germline V gene sequence: CDR1 SGHRS, CDR2 YFSETQ. In DNA form, the CDR3 reads TGCGCCAGCAGCAACAAAGACTCTGGAAACACCATATATTTT. Residues: CASSNKDSGNTIYF.

This chain uses TRBV27 with TRBJ1-2, with a possible D match to TRBD1 (5 bases). Germline V gives CDR1 MNHEY, CDR2 SMNVEV (reference sequence). Trimming stripped 5 bases from V and 6 bases from J, with 7 bases between. CDR3 length: 11 amino acids. CDR3 nucleotide sequence: TGTGCCAGCAGTGGGGCAAATGGCTACACCTTC. It encodes CASSGANGYTF.

This chain links TRBV19 with TRBJ1-2, with 10 bases identical to TRBD1. V shed 4 bases and J 8 bases; nucleotides not matched to a gene: 7. Looked up from germline, CDR1 is LNHDA and CDR2 is SQIVND (reference sequence). This CDR3 comprises 14 residues. The DNA for the CDR3 is TGTGCCAGTAGTAGGGGACAGGGGACAGGCGGCTACACCTTC. This gives the protein CASSRGQGTGGYTF. The whole variable domain, filled in from reference TRBV19 and TRBJ1-2, reads DGGITQSPKYLFRKEGQNVTLSCEQNLNHDAMYWYRQDPGQGLRLIYYSQIVNDFQKGDIAEGYSVSREKKESFPLTVTSAQKNPTAFYLCASSRGQGTGGYTFGSGTRLTVV.

The chain is built from TRBV19 and TRBJ1-1, with TRBD1 matching 8 bases. CDR3 length: 14 residues. The ends lost 5 bases at V and 4 bases at J; junction bases unmatched: 6. CDR1 and CDR2 (germline): LNHDA, SQIVND (reference sequence). The CDR3: CASSPDREGTEAFF. The CDR3 coding sequence is TGTGCCAGTAGTCCGGACAGGGAGGGCACTGAAGCTTTCTTT.

V usage is TRBV9 and J usage is TRBJ2-2; TRBD2 matches at 11 bases. This CDR3 spans 17 amino acids. Germline-derived CDR1 and CDR2 are SGDLS and YYNGEE. Unmatched junction bases numbered 5, after V lost 2 bases and J lost 2 bases. The CDR3 region is CASSVALAGGNTGELFF. CDR3 DNA sequence: TGTGCCAGCAGCGTCGCTCTAGCGGGGGGTAACACCGGGGAGCTGTTTTTT.

The chain links TRBV6-4 to TRBJ2-1; TRBD2 might be the D (6 bases). The CDR3 spans 13 residues. V gave up 6 bases and J gave up 8 bases, with 14 bases separating them. Per the germline V gene, CDR1 is MRHNA and CDR2 is SNTAGT. The CDR3 coding sequence is TGTGCCAGCAGCTACAGACCGGGGGATGAGCAGTTCTTC. Translation gives CASSYRPGDEQFF.

The chain employs TRBV7-6 and TRBJ2-1, with D hard to call. The CDR3 runs 13 residues. Trimming removed 9 bases at V and 7 bases at J, with 16 bases between. The germline V gene has CDR1 SGHVS and CDR2 FNYEAQ. In DNA form, the CDR3 reads TGTGCCAGTCAGTCGGTGAGACAAAATGAGCAGTTCTTC. It translates to CASQSVRQNEQFF.

The chain is built from TRBV7-3 and TRBJ2-3; 11 nucleotides agree with TRBD2. V lost 4 bases and J lost 5; bases outside the gene matches: 5. The CDR3 covers 15 residues. Per the germline V gene, CDR1 is SGHTA and CDR2 is FQGTGA. The CDR3 here is CASSSSGGSIDTQYF. As DNA, the CDR3 is TGTGCCAGCAGCTCTAGCGGGGGGTCGATAGATACGCAGTATTTT.

The chain is built from TRBV18 and TRBJ2-5; D is undetermined. CDR3 length: 15 amino acids. V was shortened by 2 bases and J by 2 bases, with 12 bases between the two germline ends. Germline CDR1 and CDR2: KGHSH and LQKENI. CDR3 DNA sequence: TGTGCCAGCTCACCATTTGCAGGCTATCAAGAGACCCAGTACTTC. This encodes CASSPFAGYQETQYF.

The rearrangement joins TRBV9 to TRBJ2-3; TRBD1 matches at 7 bases. The trim removed 4 bases at V and 2 bases at J, leaving 7 bases unmatched. The CDR3 is made up of 15 amino acids. The germline CDR1 and CDR2 sequences are SGDLS and YYNGEE. Written as DNA, the CDR3 is TGTGCCAGCAGCTCGTGGGACAGCAACACAGATACGCAGTATTTT. It specifies CASSSWDSNTDTQYF.

The V call is TRBV9, the J call TRBJ2-5; TRBD1 agrees at 8 bases. This CDR3 has 15 amino acids. V was clipped by 1 base and J by 3 bases; unmatched bases: 5. Germline V gene lookup returns CDR1 SGDLS and CDR2 YYNGEE. The CDR3 DNA is TGTGCCAGCAGCGTACAGGGACAGGTAAAAGAGACCCAGTACTTC. It translates to CASSVQGQVKETQYF.

The V gene is TRBV27, the J gene TRBJ1-2; TRBD1 might be the D (5 bases). V lost 3 bases to trimming and J lost 0 bases, with 5 bases between them. Germline values: CDR1 MNHEY, CDR2 SMNVEV (reference sequence). The CDR3 sequence is 13 residues long. CDR3 region: CASSLTANYGYTF. The CDR3 nucleotides read TGTGCCAGCAGTTTGACAGCTAACTATGGCTACACCTTC.

V and J are TRBV4-1 and TRBJ1-2; the match to TRBD1 covers 7 bases. Germline V CDR1 and CDR2: MGHRA, YSYEKL. There are 19 residues in the CDR3. With 4 bases clipped from V and 4 bases from J, the junction kept 21 bases outside the gene matches. CDR3 coding DNA: TGCGCCAGCAGCCGCTTCCCCCCTACCCCGGGACAGACGGTCTATGGCTACACCTTC. This codes for CASSRFPPTPGQTVYGYTF.

The chain carries TRBV6-1 and TRBJ2-4; D ambiguous. The CDR3 extends over 14 amino acids. V was trimmed by 2 bases and J by 7 bases, leaving 12 bases between them. Germline V gives CDR1 MNHNS, CDR2 SASEGT. The CDR3, as DNA: TGTGCCAGCAGTGAATTGGAGAGGCGGAACATTCAGTACTTC. Translating gives CASSELERRNIQYF.

The chain employs TRBV29-1 and TRBJ2-1, with D perhaps TRBD2 (6 bases). This CDR3 is 13 amino acids long. V was clipped by 7 bases and J by 5 bases, with 15 bases between them. Per germline, CDR1 SQVTM and CDR2 ANQGSEA. The CDR3 reads CSGSKGGNNEQFF. DNA of the CDR3: TGCAGCGGATCTAAGGGAGGTAACAATGAGCAGTTCTTC.

The chain recombines TRBV6-1 with TRBJ1-5; no reliable D call. The CDR3 loop spans 14 amino acids. The ends were cut back, 0 bases at V and 8 bases at J, with 11 bases in the middle. CDR1 and CDR2 (germline): MNHNS, SASEGT. In DNA form, the CDR3 reads TGTGCCAGCAGTGAAGCCCCCAGGATCAAGCCCCAGCATTTT. It codes for CASSEAPRIKPQHF.

The chain carries TRBV5-1 and TRBJ2-2; no clear D gene. CDR1 SGHRS and CDR2 YFSETQ come from the germline V gene. V was trimmed by 1 base and J by 2 bases, leaving 6 bases between them. The CDR3 extends over 14 amino acids. CDR3 in amino acids: CASSLSTNTGELFF. In DNA, the CDR3 is TGCGCCAGCAGCTTGAGCACTAACACCGGGGAGCTGTTTTTT.

The rearrangement joins TRBV19 to TRBJ1-2; TRBD1 matches 7 bases. CDR1 is LNHDA, CDR2 SQIVND, per germline (reference sequence). The CDR3 is 12 residues long. Germline trimming cut 4 bases from V and 4 bases from J; bases unmatched to any gene: 0. CDR3 DNA sequence: TGTGCCAGTAGTAGACAGGGCTATGGCTACACCTTC. Its translation: CASSRQGYGYTF.

V usage is TRBV6-5 and J usage is TRBJ2-2; TRBD1 matches at 8 bases. This CDR3 region has 15 residues. Germline V gives CDR1 MNHEY, CDR2 SVGAGI. V lost 5 bases and J lost 4; bases outside the gene matches: 6. The CDR3 region has the DNA TGTGCCAGCAGTCTTGGGACAGGACGCACCGGGGAGCTGTTTTTT. This encodes CASSLGTGRTGELFF.

The chain recombines TRBV4-1 with TRBJ2-7; TRBD2 agrees at 8 bases. The V gene end was trimmed by 0 bases and the J gene end by 4 bases; junction bases not matched to a gene: 5. CDR3 length: 15 amino acids. In germline, CDR1 is MGHRA, CDR2 YSYEKL. DNA of the CDR3: TGCGCCAGCAGCCAAGATAGCGGACTAGCTTACGAGCAGTACTTC. It yields the protein CASSQDSGLAYEQYF.

The rearrangement joins TRBV28 to TRBJ1-2; a possible D gene is TRBD1 (6 bases). The germline CDR1 and CDR2 sequences are MDHEN and SYDVKM. V dropped 6 bases and J dropped 4 bases, with 12 bases sitting between them. The CDR3 loop spans 13 amino acids. CDR3 protein: CASRLQGLYGYTF. In DNA, the CDR3 is TGTGCCAGCAGATTACAGGGTCTCTATGGCTACACCTTC.

The CDR3 sequence is CAWSAGQGVFEQYF. In DNA form, the CDR3 reads TGTGCCTGGAGTGCGGGACAGGGGGTCTTCGAGCAGTACTTC. The rearrangement joins TRBV30 to TRBJ2-7; 11 bases are shared with TRBD1. This CDR3 is 14 amino acids long. Germline CDR1 reads GTSNPN; CDR2 reads SVGIG (reference sequence). Trimming cost V 1 base and J 6 bases; bases outside gene matches: 5.

The V call is TRBV14, the J call TRBJ1-3; 9 bases are a match to TRBD1. V shed 0 bases, J shed 1 base, and the junction held 19 bases outside the gene matches. Germline CDR1 SGHDN, CDR2 FVKESK. CDR3 length: 22 amino acids. The CDR3 DNA is TGTGCCAGCAGCCAAGAGAGGCCCCCCGGGACAGGGTACTATCGATCTGGAAACACCATATATTTT. Translation gives CASSQERPPGTGYYRSGNTIYF.

The rearrangement uses TRBV5-1 and TRBJ2-1; a possible D gene is TRBD2 (6 bases). Trimming cost V 0 bases and J 4 bases, with 11 bases left between them. The CDR3 is 15 residues long. Looked up from germline, CDR1 is SGHRS and CDR2 is YFSETQ. CDR3 in DNA: TGCGCCAGCAGCTTGGCACGGGGGAATTACAATGAGCAGTTCTTC. Its translation is CASSLARGNYNEQFF.

V usage is TRBV9 and J usage is TRBJ2-1; TRBD2 is a possible D gene (6 bases). The CDR3 covers 16 residues. The V end lost 4 bases, the J end lost 3 bases, and 17 bases lay between the germline ends. Germline assignment: CDR1 SGDLS and CDR2 YYNGEE. The CDR3 sequence: CASSPWGGGDYNEQFF. CDR3 sequence (DNA): TGTGCCAGCAGCCCCTGGGGCGGCGGGGACTACAATGAGCAGTTCTTC.